A selection of T cell receptor beta chains follows, all from one sample in a study of T-cell memory formation after mild COVID-19. TCRdb processed the 5' RACE reads anew with MiXCR; each CDR3 protein has one entry. The sample has around 140,000 distinct CDR3 sequences, under 30% seen once. Sequences were obtained from PBMCs or a T cell subset sorted from them (not recorded which). These TCRs come from an adult woman who had mild COVID-19 (a few samples of this study predate the infection). Cell type and time point are not known. Each CDR3 is given with its conserved first and last residue. The D gene is left open where the match is weak. Clone size, where shown, is once, few, many, or a class for clones that have expanded.

TRBJ2-2	TRBV12-3/TRBV12-4	-	-	CASTVAGVGNNTGELFF	TGTGCCAGCACGGTCGCCGGGGTAGGAAATAACACCGGGGAGCTGTTTTTT
TRBJ2-1	TRBV7-8	TRBD2	few	CASSLGLAGERLYEQFF	TGTGCCAGCAGCTTAGGGCTAGCGGGAGAGCGCCTCTATGAGCAGTTCTTC
TRBJ2-5	TRBV7-9	-	-	CASSLLGGQGETQYF	TGTGCCAGCAGCCTACTCGGGGGCCAAGGGGAGACCCAGTACTTC
TRBJ2-3	TRBV7-9	-	few	CASNSFRESTDTQYF	TGTGCCAGCAACTCTTTCAGGGAAAGCACAGATACGCAGTATTTT
TRBJ2-1	TRBV12-3/TRBV12-4	-	-	CASSIPGLYNEQFF	TGTGCCAGCAGTATACCAGGGTTGTACAATGAGCAGTTCTTC
TRBJ1-1	TRBV7-9	-	-	CASSPHPYSGTRNTEAFF	TGTGCCAGCAGCCCCCACCCATATTCCGGGACCCGGAACACTGAAGCTTTCTTT
TRBJ2-2	TRBV2	TRBD1	few	CASSERQGAYTGELFF	TGTGCCAGCAGTGAAAGACAGGGGGCCTACACCGGGGAGCTTTTTTTT
TRBJ2-7	TRBV27	TRBD1	-	CASGPWDRAYEQYF	TGTGCCAGCGGCCCCTGGGACAGGGCCTACGAGCAGTACTTC
TRBJ2-5	TRBV27	-	-	CASSPSGGWGETQYF	TGTGCCAGCAGCCCCTCGGGGGGCTGGGGAGAGACCCAGTACTTC
TRBJ2-1	TRBV20-1	TRBD2	-	CSAGSFQTSGRGGEQFF	TGCAGTGCTGGGTCGTTTCAGACTAGCGGGAGGGGTGGTGAGCAGTTCTTC
TRBJ1-3	TRBV7-2	-	-	CASSPRIFGNTIYF	TGTGCCAGCAGCCCTAGGATATTTGGAAACACCATATATTTT
TRBJ2-3	TRBV29-1	TRBD2	many	CSVEGSGMTDTQYF	TGCAGCGTTGAAGGTAGCGGGATGACAGATACGCAGTATTTT
TRBJ2-5	TRBV6-2/TRBV6-3	TRBD2	-	CASSYQAGELETQYF	TGTGCCAGCAGTTATCAAGCGGGAGAATTAGAGACCCAGTACTTC
TRBJ2-1	TRBV20-1	-	many	CSASPQWPGEQFF	TGCAGTGCTAGTCCACAATGGCCGGGAGAGCAGTTCTTC
TRBJ2-7	TRBV4-1	-	-	CASSQDRGSPMDEQYF	TGCGCCAGCAGCCAAGATCGGGGCAGCCCGATGGACGAGCAGTACTTC
TRBJ2-7	TRBV9	TRBD1	once	CASSAGTGGTYF	TGTGCCAGCAGCGCGGGGACAGGGGGCACGTACTTC
TRBJ2-3	TRBV7-3	TRBD2	-	CASSLGLVRSGGNTDTQYF	TGTGCCAGCAGCTTAGGTCTAGTACGGAGCGGGGGGAACACAGATACGCAGTATTTT
TRBJ2-7	TRBV7-9	TRBD1	few	CASSPTPGGVDEQYF	TGTGCCAGCAGCCCGACCCCAGGGGGAGTAGACGAGCAGTACTTC
TRBJ2-5	TRBV29-1	TRBD1	few	CSVLTGPEETQYF	TGCAGCGTCCTGACAGGGCCCGAAGAGACCCAGTACTTC
TRBJ2-3	TRBV9	-	few	CASSVVDRRADTQYF	TGTGCCAGCAGCGTAGTCGACAGGAGGGCAGATACGCAGTATTTT
TRBJ2-7	TRBV7-6	-	few	CASSPSGGLLTYEQYF	TGTGCCAGCAGCCCTAGTGGGGGGCTCCTCACCTACGAGCAGTACTTC